The 26 T cell receptor beta chains listed next were all sequenced from one sample in a study of response to subunit inactivated influenza vaccine. One entry per CDR3 protein, called by TCRdb with MiXCR from the RT-PCR reads. The data contain about 700,000 distinct CDR3 sequences, approximately 14% of them singletons. The sequencing used PBMCs from blood, collected 11 to 12 days after vaccination. Receptors were obtained from a man aged 50-60 years who received an inactivated influenza vaccine.

The V and J genes are TRBV19 and TRBJ2-5; no reliable D call. The CDR3 has 13 amino acids. Trimming cost V 3 bases and J 1 base, with 6 bases left between them. Germline CDR1 reads LNHDA; CDR2 reads SQIVND (reference sequence). CDR3 nucleotide sequence: TGTGCCAGTAGTATCCAGAGCCAAGAGACCCAGTACTTC. Residues: CASSIQSQETQYF.

This clonotype was observed a handful of times. This rearrangement joins TRBV20-1 to TRBJ2-1; D assignment may be TRBD1 or TRBD2 (5 bases each). This CDR3 spans 16 amino acids. CDR1 and CDR2 (germline): DFQATT, SNEGSKA (reference sequence). V was pared by 3 bases and J by 0 bases, with 15 bases between. CDR3 nucleotides: TGCAGTGCTAGGAGGTCGGGACGATCCTCCTACAATGAGCAGTTCTTC. The encoded protein is CSARRSGRSSYNEQFF.

The chain combines TRBV7-7 with TRBJ2-3; D may be TRBD2 (6 bases). Trimming shortened V by 5 bases and J by 3 bases, and 18 bases separated the two germline ends. CDR3 size: 16 residues. Germline V lookup: CDR1 SSHAT, CDR2 FNYEAQ (reference sequence). Written as DNA, the CDR3 is TGTGCCAGCAGCGCCCCAACCCGTGCGGGGACAGATACGCAGTATTTT. Protein product: CASSAPTRAGTDTQYF.

This clonotype was observed a handful of times. This chain uses TRBV5-1 with TRBJ2-5; 10 bases agree with TRBD1. The V gene's germline CDR1 is SGHRS and CDR2 YFSETQ. The CDR3 length is 14 residues. Germline trimming cut 4 bases from V and 5 bases from J; bases unmatched to any gene: 5. In nucleotides, the CDR3 is TGCGCCAGCAGCGTGGACAGGGGGGCTGAGACCCAGTACTTC. Translated, it gives CASSVDRGAETQYF.

This clonotype has only a few counts. The CDR3 loop is CSAKTSGTALGYTF. Written as DNA, the CDR3 is TGCAGTGCCAAAACCTCCGGGACAGCATTAGGCTACACCTTC. V is TRBV20-1 and J is TRBJ1-2, with 7 bases matching TRBD1. V was pared by 6 bases and J by 8 bases, with 15 bases of the junction left unmatched. The CDR3 runs to 14 residues. Germline V gene sequence: CDR1 DFQATT, CDR2 SNEGSKA (reference sequence).

The gene calls are TRBV14 and TRBJ2-7; D might be TRBD1 (6 bases). Per the germline V gene, CDR1 is SGHDN and CDR2 is FVKESK. The V end lost 0 bases, the J end lost 3 bases, and 9 bases lay between the germline ends. CDR3 length: 14 amino acids. The CDR3 region has the DNA TGTGCCAGCAGCCAAGAGGTCAGGGGCTACGAGCAGTACTTC. Translation gives CASSQEVRGYEQYF.

The V and J genes are TRBV7-2 and TRBJ2-3; 8 bases agree with TRBD1. The CDR3 is made up of 15 amino acids. CDR1 is SGHTA, CDR2 FQGNSA, per germline. J lost 6 bases, V lost 2 bases, and 7 bases had no gene match. CDR3 residues: CASSLMAGGWDTQYF. The CDR3 DNA sequence: TGTGCCAGCAGCTTAATGGCAGGGGGCTGGGATACGCAGTATTTT.

V and J are TRBV7-6 and TRBJ2-7, with D possibly being TRBD2 (5 bases). Germline V CDR1 and CDR2: SGHVS, FNYEAQ. CDR3 length: 16 residues. The ends were cut back, 1 base at V and 2 bases at J, with 15 bases in the middle. The CDR3 sequence: CASSLGGFPGTYEQYF. In nucleotides, the CDR3 is TGTGCCAGCAGCTTAGGCGGTTTCCCGGGGACCTACGAGCAGTACTTC.

The sample holds a few counts of this clonotype. The chain is built from TRBV6-5 and TRBJ2-7, with a possible D match to TRBD2 (6 bases). CDR3 size: 16 residues. Germline CDR1 and CDR2: MNHEY and SVGAGI. V lost 5 bases and J lost 4, with 21 bases in between. CDR3 nucleotides: TGTGCCAGCAGTCTCACTCCGGGACTCCTAAAATACGAGCAGTACTTC. Its translation is CASSLTPGLLKYEQYF.

This clonotype was seen at least ten times. The genes are TRBV5-1 and TRBJ2-2; D ambiguous. Between the trimmed V and J ends, which lost 4 bases and 5 bases, there was a span of 12 bases. This CDR3 has 14 amino acids. Germline V CDR1 and CDR2: SGHRS, YFSETQ. The CDR3 is CASSDRAKTGELFF. DNA of the CDR3: TGCGCCAGCAGCGATCGCGCTAAGACCGGGGAGCTGTTTTTT.

This clonotype was seen only a few times. This chain connects TRBV10-2 to TRBJ1-2, with TRBD1 identical over 7 bases. Looked up from germline, CDR1 is WSHSY and CDR2 is SAAADI. V gave up 3 bases and J gave up 0 bases; unmatched junction bases: 13. This CDR3 has 18 residues. The CDR3 loop reads CASSDRRGGGGPNYGYTF. CDR3 in DNA: TGCGCCAGCAGTGACCGCAGGGGGGGAGGAGGTCCTAACTATGGCTACACCTTC.

This clonotype showed up just a few times. The chain has TRBV20-1 and TRBJ2-5; D is possibly TRBD1 (5 bases). The CDR3 loop spans 15 amino acids. CDR1 and CDR2 from the germline V gene are DFQATT and SNEGSKA (reference sequence). V was pared by 0 bases and J by 3 bases, with 14 bases between. The CDR3 reads CSARDLFVREETQYF. CDR3 bases: TGCAGTGCTAGAGATTTGTTTGTCAGGGAAGAGACCCAGTACTTC.

The chain recombines TRBV6-1 with TRBJ1-2; D is unclear. This CDR3 is built from 15 residues. Germline V gives CDR1 MNHNS, CDR2 SASEGT. V was pared by 5 bases and J by 4 bases, with 17 bases between. CDR3 residues: CASSQNLDQGYGYTF. CDR3 in DNA: TGTGCCAGCAGTCAAAACTTGGATCAAGGCTATGGCTACACCTTC.

CDR3 in amino acids: CASSGGRDSIYNEQFF. The CDR3 region has the DNA TGTGCCAGCAGCGGGGGGCGGGACTCCATTTACAATGAGCAGTTCTTC. V and J are TRBV5-5 and TRBJ2-1, with D perhaps assigned TRBD1 or TRBD2 (6 bases each). Germline V CDR1 and CDR2: SGHKS, YYEKEE (reference sequence). This CDR3 has 16 residues. Trimming took off 4 bases at V and 4 bases at J, with 18 bases between the two ends.

V is TRBV29-1 and J is TRBJ2-1; the D gene is possibly TRBD2 (6 bases). The germline V gene has CDR1 SQVTM and CDR2 ANQGSEA. V was shortened by 0 bases and J by 7 bases, with 10 bases between the two germline ends. The CDR3 has 13 residues. DNA for the CDR3: TGCAGCGTTGAAGAACAGGCGGGGAATGAGCAGTTCTTC. Translation gives CSVEEQAGNEQFF.

V is TRBV12-3 or TRBV12-4 and J is TRBJ1-5; weak D call: TRBD1 (5 bases). CDR3 length: 14 amino acids. The V end lost 4 bases, the J end lost 5 bases, and 12 bases lay between the germline ends. CDR3 bases: TGTGCCAGCAGTTACCGGGACGGTGATCAGCCCCAGCATTTT. The encoded protein is CASSYRDGDQPQHF.

This chain links TRBV14 with TRBJ2-2; a weak D match, TRBD2 (6 bases). Per the germline V gene, CDR1 is SGHDN and CDR2 is FVKESK. Trimming took off 0 bases at V and 4 bases at J, with 21 bases between the two ends. The CDR3 length is 19 residues. The CDR3 nucleotides are TGTGCCAGCAGCCAAGATTCCCGTATGGGGGGAGAGGGCACCGGGGAGCTGTTTTTT. This encodes CASSQDSRMGGEGTGELFF.

The V gene is TRBV7-2, the J gene TRBJ2-7, with D possibly called TRBD1 or TRBD2 (5 bases each). The length of the CDR3 is 13 residues. With 5 bases removed from V and 2 bases from J, the gap between germline ends came to 10 bases. Germline loops: CDR1 SGHTA, CDR2 FQGNSA. The CDR3 DNA reads as TGTGCCAGCAGCCAGGGAGCCCCCTACGAGCAGTACTTC. Protein product: CASSQGAPYEQYF. Full variable domain (rest looked up from reference TRBV7-2 and TRBJ2-7): GAGVSQSPSNKVTEKGKDVELRCDPISGHTALYWYRQSLGQGLEFLIYFQGNSAPDKSGLPSDRFSAERTGGSVSTLTIQRTQQEDSAVYLCASSQGAPYEQYFGPGTRLTVT.

This clonotype was counted only a few times. The rearrangement links TRBV3-1 to TRBJ2-6; D uncertain. V was shortened by 7 bases and J by 3 bases, with 13 bases between the two germline ends. This CDR3 is built from 15 residues. CDR1 LGHDT and CDR2 YNNKEL come from the germline V gene (reference sequence). CDR3 in amino acids: CASNRKGVGANVLTF. The CDR3, as DNA: TGTGCCAGCAATCGCAAGGGCGTTGGGGCCAACGTCCTGACTTTC.

This clonotype was detected many times. This chain links TRBV7-2 with TRBJ2-1; 7 bases align to TRBD1. V trimming: 5 bases; J trimming: 4 bases; junction bases outside the gene matches: 8. Germline V gene sequence: CDR1 SGHTA, CDR2 FQGNSA. The CDR3 extends over 15 amino acids. CDR3 loop: CASSENRDRYNEQFF. The CDR3, as DNA: TGTGCCAGCAGCGAAAACCGGGACAGATACAATGAGCAGTTCTTC.

This clonotype occurred a few times. The CDR3 bases are TGTGCCAGCAGCTTAAATTTTGCGGACAATGAGCAGTTCTTC. This codes for CASSLNFADNEQFF. The chain combines TRBV7-6 with TRBJ2-1; D uncertain. The ends were cut back, 2 bases at V and 5 bases at J, with 10 bases in the middle. CDR3 size: 14 residues. Germline V gene data show CDR1 as SGHVS and CDR2 as FNYEAQ.

This clonotype showed up just a few times. The rearrangement links TRBV27 to TRBJ2-6; no reliable D call. CDR1 is MNHEY, CDR2 SMNVEV, per germline (reference sequence). The V gene lost 6 bases and the J gene lost 0 bases, with 15 bases spanning the gap. The CDR3 loop spans 17 amino acids. The CDR3 DNA follows: TGTGCCAGCAGCCTAGACCCACATAGCTCTGGGGCCAACGTCCTGACTTTC. It is translated as CASSLDPHSSGANVLTF. The variable domain in full, completed from reference TRBV27 and TRBJ2-6, reads EAQVTQNPRYLITVTGKKLTVTCSQNMNHEYMSWYRQDPGLGLRQIYYSMNVEVTDKGDVPEGYKVSRKEKRNFPLILESPSPNQTSLYFCASSLDPHSSGANVLTFGAGSRLTVL.

This clonotype was seen more than once but under ten times. The rearrangement links TRBV12-3 or TRBV12-4 to TRBJ2-5, with a tentative D call TRBD2 (6 bases). The CDR3 is made up of 17 amino acids. Trimming took 4 bases from V and 2 from J, leaving 20 bases between them. The CDR3 region is CASSSLNPSEKQETQYF. The CDR3 nucleotides are TGTGCCAGCAGTTCCCTTAATCCTAGCGAGAAGCAAGAGACCCAGTACTTC.

This chain uses TRBV6-1 with TRBJ1-1; D remains unclear. Trimming took off 5 bases at V and 1 base at J, with 14 bases between the two ends. The CDR3 is 15 residues long. CDR1 and CDR2 from the germline V gene are MNHNS and SASEGT. The CDR3 protein is CASSIGRAQNTEAFF. The CDR3 bases are TGTGCCAGCAGTATCGGTCGGGCGCAGAACACTGAAGCTTTCTTT.

The J gene is TRBJ1-5, the V gene TRBV6-2 or TRBV6-3; 12 nucleotides match TRBD1. In germline, CDR1 is MNHEY, CDR2 SVGEGT. Unmatched junction bases numbered 11, after V lost 9 bases and J lost 2 bases. CDR3 length: 17 residues. CDR3 loop: CASWDRGLPHGNQPQHF. In DNA form, the CDR3 reads TGTGCCAGTTGGGACAGGGGGCTACCCCATGGCAATCAGCCCCAGCATTTT.

In its sample, this clonotype was seen a few times. The V gene is TRBV4-3, the J gene TRBJ2-7; D call uncertain. Germline V gene lookup returns CDR1 LGHNA and CDR2 YSLEER. CDR3 length: 17 residues. Trimming took off 0 bases at V and 3 bases at J, with 18 bases between the two ends. The CDR3 bases are TGCGCCAGCAGCCAAGATGGCAGGCCCGAGTTATTCTACGAGCAGTACTTC. Translated, it gives CASSQDGRPELFYEQYF.